These 18 T cell receptor beta chains came from one sample sequenced in a study of cytomegalovirus exposure and HLA in healthy donors. A multiplex PCR was run with 60 Vbeta primers and 13 Jbeta primers. Using immunoSEQ multiplex PCR, the repertoire was profiled, and TCRdb retains in-frame clones only, with some absent. Of roughly 100,000 clones in the sample, around 60% were seen once. Specimen: PBMCs. Every receptor here comes from a human donor in good health.

V gene TRBV5-4 combines with J gene TRBJ2-3, with D perhaps TRBD2 (5 bases). CDR1 is SGHNT and CDR2 is YYREEE in the germline V gene (reference sequence). The V and J ends lost 4 bases and 1 base respectively, with 16 bases between them. The CDR3 length is 16 residues. CDR3 residues: CASSVDSVEGTDTQYF. The DNA of the CDR3 is TGTGCCAGCAGCGTTGACTCGGTGGAGGGCACAGATACGCAGTATTTT.

The chain couples TRBV7-9 to TRBJ2-7, with D maybe TRBD1 (6 bases). Deletions cut 5 bases from V and 2 bases from J, with 13 bases between. CDR1 is SEHNR and CDR2 is FQNEAQ in the germline V gene (reference sequence). This CDR3 has 14 amino acids. In DNA form, the CDR3 reads TGTGCCAGCAGCCCCCGGGACATTACCTACGAGCAGTACTTC. Translated, it gives CASSPRDITYEQYF.

The J gene is TRBJ2-5, the V gene TRBV28; maybe TRBD2 (6 bases). Matching the DNA end better, TRBJ2-7 makes the J call doubtful. CDR3 size: 20 residues. Germline CDR1 MDHEN, CDR2 SYDVKM. For the CDR3, the DNA is TGTGCCAGCAATATTGGCCAATATTGGCTCGGGGGAAAGGGTGACTACGAGCAGTACTTC. The encoded protein is CASNIGQYWLGGKGDYEQYF.

This clone was picked up a small number of times. The chain is built from TRBV29-1 and TRBJ2-1; 10 nucleotides match TRBD2. There are 16 residues in the CDR3. Germline lookup yields CDR1 SQVTM and CDR2 ANQGSEA. The V segment lost 0 bases and the J segment 6 bases; nucleotides outside the gene matches: 8. The CDR3 spells CSVEDLPGLASNEQFF. The CDR3 nucleotides read TGCAGCGTTGAAGATTTACCGGGACTAGCGTCCAATGAGCAGTTCTTC.

This chain uses TRBV7-3 with TRBJ2-7; no firm D call. CDR1 is SGHTA, CDR2 FQGTGA, per germline. The CDR3 is 12 amino acids. V was pared by 5 bases and J by 6 bases, with 11 bases between. The CDR3 nucleotides are TGTGCCAGCAGCCTGTGCCCCGGCGAGCAGTACTTC. As protein: CASSLCPGEQYF.

This rearrangement joins TRBV9 to TRBJ2-3; TRBD2 matches at 13 bases. This CDR3 contains 16 residues. Germline-derived CDR1 and CDR2 are SGDLS and YYNGEE. V trimming: 3 bases; J trimming: 6 bases; junction bases outside the gene matches: 7. The CDR3: CASSARTSGSKDTQYF. CDR3 in DNA: TGTGCCAGCAGCGCCCGGACTAGCGGGAGTAAGGATACGCAGTATTTT.

The chain uses TRBV6-5 and TRBJ2-1, with 8 bases lining up with TRBD2. The CDR3 loop spans 16 amino acids. The ends lost 4 bases at V and 6 bases at J; junction bases unmatched: 11. CDR1 is MNHEY, CDR2 SVGAGI, per germline. The CDR3 reads CASSSVSGIGPNEQFF. The CDR3 region has the DNA TGTGCCAGCAGTTCAGTTAGCGGGATAGGCCCCAATGAGCAGTTCTTC.

The chain is built from TRBV2 and TRBJ1-3; D unclear. The CDR3 is made up of 12 amino acids. From germline, CDR1 is SNHLY and CDR2 FYNNEI. V dropped 7 bases and J dropped 4 bases, with 8 bases sitting between them. CDR3 nucleotides: TGTGCCAGCACCCTTGCGGGAAACACCATATATTTT. Protein product: CASTLAGNTIYF.

The chain carries TRBV5-6 and TRBJ2-1; TRBD2 matches 12 bases. CDR3 length: 17 amino acids. V was clipped by 1 base and J by 7 bases; unmatched bases: 9. Per the germline V gene, CDR1 is SGHDT and CDR2 is YYEEEE. In DNA, the CDR3 is TGTGCCAGCAGCTTGCGCCTAGCGGGAGGGCCGGGGAATGAGCAGTTCTTC. It encodes CASSLRLAGGPGNEQFF.

The rearrangement uses TRBV4-1 and TRBJ2-3, with D possibly being TRBD2 (6 bases). Deletions cut 3 bases from V and 3 bases from J, with 16 bases between. The germline gives CDR1 MGHRA, CDR2 YSYEKL. This CDR3 is 16 amino acids long. In DNA form, the CDR3 reads TGCGCCAGCAGCCAGGGCGGGAAGTCAGGGACAGATACGCAGTATTTT. This gives the protein CASSQGGKSGTDTQYF.

The chain recombines TRBV19 with TRBJ2-7; 8 bases map to TRBD1. The CDR3 is 13 residues long. From germline, CDR1 is LNHDA and CDR2 SQIVND (reference sequence). V was clipped by 5 bases and J by 2 bases; unmatched bases: 2. The CDR3 reads CASSQDRAYEQYF. CDR3 sequence (DNA): TGTGCCAGTAGTCAGGACAGGGCCTACGAGCAGTACTTC.

This chain uses TRBV10-2 with TRBJ2-5; no clear D. This CDR3 has 11 amino acids. Germline V gene sequence: CDR1 WSHSY, CDR2 SAAADI. V dropped 8 bases and J dropped 7 bases, with 11 bases sitting between them. CDR3 coding DNA: TGCGCCAGCGGTTCCCAGGTGACCCAGTACTTC. Translating it yields CASGSQVTQYF.

J is TRBJ2-3 and V is TRBV7-9, with 8 bases aligning to TRBD1. The germline gives CDR1 SEHNR, CDR2 FQNEAQ (reference sequence). The trim removed 5 bases at V and 5 bases at J, leaving 3 bases unmatched. This CDR3 has 13 amino acids. In nucleotides, the CDR3 is TGTGCCAGCAGCCAGGGGGCGGAAGATACGCAGTATTTT. Translated: CASSQGAEDTQYF.

This clone was recorded once. The rearrangement joins TRBV28 to TRBJ2-3; 8 bases agree with TRBD1. In germline, CDR1 is MDHEN, CDR2 SYDVKM. V dropped 5 bases and J dropped 1; count of bases not matched to a gene: 5. This CDR3 has 15 amino acids. DNA of the CDR3: TGTGCCAGCAGTCAATCGACAGGGGGCACAGATACGCAGTATTTT. Its protein product is CASSQSTGGTDTQYF.

The chain carries TRBV11-2 and TRBJ2-7; 12 bases map to TRBD2. The CDR3 loop spans 18 amino acids. V lost 3 bases to trimming and J lost 4 bases; unmatched junction nucleotides: 13. CDR1 is SGHAT, CDR2 FQNNGV, per germline. CDR3 region: CASSLASGRAGSIYEQYF. The CDR3 DNA reads TGTGCCAGCAGCTTGGCTAGCGGGAGGGCCGGGTCCATATACGAGCAGTACTTC. Full variable domain (remainder filled in from reference TRBV11-2 and TRBJ2-7): EAGVAQSPRYKIIEKRQSVAFWCNPISGHATLYWYQQILGQGPKLLIQFQNNGVVDDSQLPKDRFSAERLKGVDSTLKIQPAKLEDSAVYLCASSLASGRAGSIYEQYFGPGTRLTVT.

The genes are TRBV28 and TRBJ1-1; tentatively, D is TRBD1 (6 bases). This CDR3 spans 15 amino acids. V was cut by 3 bases and J by 5 bases, with 16 bases left in between. In germline, CDR1 is MDHEN, CDR2 SYDVKM. The CDR3 bases are TGTGCCAGCAGTTTGTCGGGGGGGAGGGGGACTGAAGCTTTCTTT. This sequence encodes CASSLSGGRGTEAFF.

The chain links TRBV7-9 to TRBJ2-5, with 8 bases aligning to TRBD2. J was trimmed by 11 bases and V by 5 bases; bases with no gene match: 16. The CDR3 length is 15 residues. Germline V gives CDR1 SEHNR, CDR2 FQNEAQ (reference sequence). This chain's CDR3 is CASSPGTSPSGEQYF. The CDR3 DNA sequence: TGTGCCAGCAGCCCCGGGACTAGTCCTAGTGGGGAGCAGTACTTC.

V usage is TRBV5-1 and J usage is TRBJ2-1; TRBD2 matches 10 bases. The CDR3 contains 14 residues. The germline V gene encodes CDR1 SGHRS and CDR2 YFSETQ. The V gene end was trimmed by 4 bases and the J gene end by 6 bases; junction bases not matched to a gene: 4. The CDR3 bases are TGCGCCAGCAGCCCGGGGACTAGCGCCAATGAGCAGTTCTTC. Protein product: CASSPGTSANEQFF.